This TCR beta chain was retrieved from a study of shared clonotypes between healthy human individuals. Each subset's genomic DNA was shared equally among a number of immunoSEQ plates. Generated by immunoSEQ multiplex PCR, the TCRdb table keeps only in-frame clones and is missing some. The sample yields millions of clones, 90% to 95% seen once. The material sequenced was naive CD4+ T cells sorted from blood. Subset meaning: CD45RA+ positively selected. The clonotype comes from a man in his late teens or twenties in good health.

CDR3 nucleotide sequence: TGCGCCAGCAGCTTAATGACGGGGGAAGGGGAGACCCAGTACTTC. Residues: CASSLMTGEGETQYF. The J gene is TRBJ2-5, the V gene TRBV5-1; tentatively, D is TRBD2 (6 bases). The V gene lost 2 bases and the J gene lost 5 bases, with 16 bases spanning the gap. CDR1 and CDR2 from the germline V gene are SGHRS and YFSETQ. CDR3 size: 15 residues.